The 28 T cell receptor beta chains below were found in one sample sequenced in a study of blood T cell repertoires in COVID-19. The assay was immunoSEQ multiplex PCR, and TCRdb's table has in-frame clones only and misses some. The table lists some 330,000 clones, approximately 92% of them singletons. The sequencing sample was made of PBMCs or T cells enriched from blood (not recorded which). Receptors were obtained from a young woman who had recovered from COVID-19.

V and J are TRBV7-3 and TRBJ2-2; 10 bases map to TRBD1. The V gene end was trimmed by 5 bases and the J gene end by 7 bases; junction bases not matched to a gene: 7. CDR1 and CDR2 (germline): SGHTA, FQGTGA. The CDR3 sequence is 15 residues long. The CDR3: CASSPGTGDVGELFF. The DNA for the CDR3 is TGTGCCAGCAGCCCCGGGACAGGGGACGTCGGGGAGCTGTTTTTT.

This chain links TRBV27 with TRBJ1-2, with 7 bases matching TRBD1. The V gene's germline CDR1 is MNHEY and CDR2 SMNVEV (reference sequence). The CDR3 extends over 15 amino acids. V shed 5 bases and J 4 bases; nucleotides not matched to a gene: 10. In DNA, the CDR3 is TGTGCCAGCAGTCCAACACCTGGACAGGTCTATGGCTACACCTTC. Protein sequence: CASSPTPGQVYGYTF.

The chain is built from TRBV28 and TRBJ2-1; 7 bases are a match to TRBD2. Trimming removed 3 bases from V and 0 bases from J; junction bases left unmatched: 2. The CDR3 covers 15 residues. The V gene's germline CDR1 is MDHEN and CDR2 SYDVKM. The CDR3 sequence: CASSFGGSSYNEQFF. In DNA form, the CDR3 reads TGTGCCAGCAGTTTTGGCGGGAGCTCCTACAATGAGCAGTTCTTC.

This clone was recorded only once. The genes are TRBV6-2 or TRBV6-3 and TRBJ1-1; TRBD1 agrees at 8 bases. CDR3 size: 14 residues. Germline CDR1 is MNHEY and CDR2 is SVGEGT. V lost 6 bases to trimming and J lost 1 base; unmatched junction nucleotides: 4. The CDR3 DNA reads TGTGCCAGCAGCAGGACAGGGCAGAACACTGAAGCTTTCTTT. Its protein is CASSRTGQNTEAFF.

This rearrangement joins TRBV4-3 to TRBJ2-7; D is ambiguous. The V and J ends lost 0 bases and 0 bases respectively, with 12 bases between them. Germline V gene data show CDR1 as LGHNA and CDR2 as YSLEER. The CDR3 spans 16 residues. The CDR3 sequence: CASSQDWRSGSYEQYF. DNA for the CDR3: TGCGCCAGCAGCCAAGATTGGCGTTCAGGCTCCTACGAGCAGTACTTC.

The chain joins TRBV7-9 to TRBJ2-1; 7 bases line up with TRBD2. The CDR3 is 15 amino acids. J gave up 8 bases and V 4 bases, and 11 bases lay outside the gene matches. Per germline, CDR1 SEHNR and CDR2 FQNEAQ (reference sequence). CDR3 sequence reads: CASSSPGLLPYEQFF. Written as DNA, the CDR3 is TGTGCCAGCAGCTCTCCGGGACTACTCCCCTATGAGCAGTTCTTC. Filled out from reference TRBV7-9 and TRBJ2-1, the complete variable domain reads DTGVSQNPRHKITKRGQNVTFRCDPISEHNRLYWYRQTLGQGPEFLTYFQNEAQLEKSRLLSDRFSAERPKGSFSTLEIQRTEQGDSAMYLCASSSPGLLPYEQFFGPGTRLTVL.

The chain couples TRBV29-1 to TRBJ2-7, with 16 bases lining up with TRBD2. This CDR3 contains 16 residues. Trimming at V came to 4 bases and at J to 0 bases, leaving 3 bases not matched to a gene. Germline CDR1 is SQVTM and CDR2 is ANQGSEA. For the CDR3, the DNA is TGCAGCGTTGCCGGGACTAGCGGGAGGGCCTCCTACGAGCAGTACTTC. Protein: CSVAGTSGRASYEQYF.

On this clone: Other nucleotide sequences from this sample produce the same CDR3. V is TRBV5-4 and J is TRBJ1-2, with D possibly matching TRBD1 (5 bases). Germline V lookup: CDR1 SGHNT, CDR2 YYREEE (reference sequence). The CDR3 is 12 amino acids. V shed 4 bases and J shed 4 bases, with 8 bases lying between them. Written as DNA, the CDR3 is TGTGCCAGCAGCCTTGACAGCTATGGCTACACCTTC. The encoded protein is CASSLDSYGYTF. Combining the CDR3 with reference TRBV5-4 and TRBJ1-2 gives the whole variable domain ETGVTQSPTHLIKTRGQQVTLRCSSQSGHNTVSWYQQALGQGPQFIFQYYREEENGRGNFPPRFSGLQFPNYSSELNVNALELDDSALYLCASSLDSYGYTFGSGTRLTVV.

The chain has TRBV18 and TRBJ2-1; possibly TRBD2 for D (6 bases). Germline V lookup: CDR1 KGHSH, CDR2 LQKENI. V shed 2 bases and J shed 0 bases, with 23 bases lying between them. This CDR3 contains 20 residues. CDR3 residues: CASSPDPSEMIRASYNEQFF. CDR3 bases: TGTGCCAGCTCACCAGATCCTAGCGAGATGATTCGAGCCTCCTACAATGAGCAGTTCTTC.

This chain joins TRBV11-3 and TRBJ2-7; TRBD1 might be the D (5 bases). Trimming removed 5 bases at V and 2 bases at J, with 13 bases between. This CDR3 contains 14 residues. In germline, CDR1 is SGHNT, CDR2 YENEEA. The CDR3 region has the DNA TGTGCCAGCAGCCCCAGCAGGGCCCCCTACGAGCAGTACTTC. Protein product: CASSPSRAPYEQYF.

The V and J genes are TRBV24-1 and TRBJ2-3; possible D gene TRBD1, 5 bases. Germline values: CDR1 KGHDR, CDR2 SFDVKD. V was clipped by 0 bases and J by 4 bases, with 13 bases between them. The CDR3 is made up of 16 amino acids. The CDR3 is CATSDLQGLTPDTQYF. The CDR3 nucleotides are TGTGCCACCAGTGATTTGCAGGGTCTGACCCCAGATACGCAGTATTTT.

The chain carries TRBV4-2 and TRBJ1-3; D perhaps matches TRBD1 (6 bases). V lost 4 bases and J 4 bases, leaving 14 bases between the germline ends. The CDR3 consists of 15 residues. Germline V gene sequence: CDR1 LGHNA, CDR2 YNFKEQ. The CDR3 nucleotides are TGTGCCAGCAGCCCCTACCGGACAGCAGGAAACACCATATATTTT. This translates into CASSPYRTAGNTIYF.

This clone appeared a single time. V usage is TRBV13 and J usage is TRBJ2-3; 8 nucleotides line up with TRBD2. This CDR3 has 16 residues. The V segment lost 6 bases and the J segment 6 bases; nucleotides outside the gene matches: 14. Germline V CDR1 and CDR2: PRHDT, FYEKMQ (reference sequence). The CDR3 bases are TGTGCCAGCAGTTCGCTAGCGGGTAAACCTGAGGATACGCAGTATTTT. As protein: CASSSLAGKPEDTQYF.

The rearrangement joins TRBV2 to TRBJ2-5; tentatively, D is TRBD1 (5 bases). The CDR3 has 17 residues. Germline V lookup: CDR1 SNHLY, CDR2 FYNNEI. The V and J ends lost 3 bases and 5 bases respectively, with 22 bases between them. The CDR3 DNA sequence: TGTGCCAGCAGTGAGGGGCTAGGGGCGGAACTTGGTGAGACCCAGTACTTC. Translated: CASSEGLGAELGETQYF. The variable domain in full, with the rest retrieved from reference TRBV2 and TRBJ2-5, is EPEVTQTPSHQVTQMGQEVILRCVPISNHLYFYWYRQILGQKVEFLVSFYNNEISEKSEIFDDQFSVERPDGSNFTLKIRSTKLEDSAMYFCASSEGLGAELGETQYFGPGTRLLVL.

The chain recombines TRBV5-1 with TRBJ1-3, with 7 bases matching TRBD1. This CDR3 comprises 15 residues. V shed 0 bases, J shed 0 bases, and the junction held 0 bases outside the gene matches. CDR1 and CDR2 from the germline V gene are SGHRS and YFSETQ. This CDR3 reads CASSLGTGSGNTIYF. CDR3 DNA sequence: TGCGCCAGCAGCTTGGGGACAGGCTCTGGAAACACCATATATTTT.

The chain carries TRBV29-1 and TRBJ2-3, with D possibly matching TRBD2 (5 bases). V dropped 4 bases and J dropped 3 bases, with 8 bases sitting between them. Germline-derived CDR1 and CDR2 are SQVTM and ANQGSEA. CDR3 size: 12 residues. The CDR3 is CSVGRGTDTQYF. DNA for the CDR3: TGCAGCGTTGGGAGAGGGACAGATACGCAGTATTTT.

V usage is TRBV27 and J usage is TRBJ1-6; 7 positions agree with TRBD1. This CDR3 region has 14 residues. Trimming took 2 bases from V and 8 from J; bases not matched to a gene: 3. The germline gives CDR1 MNHEY, CDR2 SMNVEV (reference sequence). CDR3 sequence: CASSLIGGDSPLHF. As DNA, the CDR3 is TGTGCCAGCAGTTTAATAGGGGGCGATTCACCCCTCCACTTT.

CDR3 DNA: TGTGCCAGCAGCCCCCGGCGCGGCTCCTACGAGCAGTACTTC. This sequence encodes CASSPRRGSYEQYF. V is TRBV11-2 and J is TRBJ2-7; unclear D gene. The CDR3 length is 14 residues. CDR1 is SGHAT and CDR2 is FQNNGV in the germline V gene. V gave up 5 bases and J gave up 0 bases, with 11 bases separating them.

The V call is TRBV28, the J call TRBJ1-5; a weak D match, TRBD1 (5 bases). Germline V lookup: CDR1 MDHEN, CDR2 SYDVKM. The ends were cut back, 3 bases at V and 6 bases at J, with 12 bases in the middle. This CDR3 region has 14 residues. CDR3 in amino acids: CASSFQPQGQPQHF. CDR3 DNA sequence: TGTGCCAGCAGTTTTCAGCCCCAGGGTCAGCCCCAGCATTTT.

This chain links TRBV7-2 with TRBJ2-1, with D perhaps matching TRBD1 (6 bases). The germline V gene encodes CDR1 SGHTA and CDR2 FQGNSA. There are 16 residues in the CDR3. Trimming took 5 bases from V and 11 from J, leaving 25 bases between them. The CDR3 coding sequence is TGTGCCAGCAGCCCCAAATGGGGGCCCGCAAGTGATAAGCAGTTCTTC. Amino acids: CASSPKWGPASDKQFF. Full variable domain (missing parts from reference TRBV7-2 and TRBJ2-1): GAGVSQSPSNKVTEKGKDVELRCDPISGHTALYWYRQSLGQGLEFLIYFQGNSAPDKSGLPSDRFSAERTGGSVSTLTIQRTQQEDSAVYLCASSPKWGPASDKQFFGPGTRLTVL.

The chain recombines TRBV28 with TRBJ1-2; D is possibly TRBD1 (6 bases). CDR3 size: 13 residues. V was pared by 6 bases and J by 8 bases, with 16 bases between. Germline CDR1 MDHEN, CDR2 SYDVKM. For the CDR3, the DNA is TGTGCCAGCAGGGGGGACCCAACAGGGGGCTACACCTTC. Protein sequence: CASRGDPTGGYTF.

This chain connects TRBV5-4 to TRBJ2-7, with 8 nucleotides matching TRBD1. Germline-derived CDR1 and CDR2 are SGHNT and YYREEE (reference sequence). V gave up 4 bases and J gave up 7 bases; unmatched junction bases: 4. The CDR3 is 12 residues long. The CDR3 DNA reads TGTGCCAGCAGCACCACAGGGGGGGAGCAGTACTTC. This codes for CASSTTGGEQYF.

The chain carries TRBV5-1 and TRBJ1-4; D gene unclear. The CDR3 extends over 13 amino acids. V was cut by 0 bases and J by 7 bases, with 7 bases left in between. Germline loops: CDR1 SGHRS, CDR2 YFSETQ. The CDR3 nucleotides read TGCGCCAGCAGCTTGGGCGTGAGTGAAAAACTGTTTTTT. Translating gives CASSLGVSEKLFF.

This chain links TRBV2 with TRBJ1-2; 10 bases fit TRBD1. The trim removed 6 bases at V and 8 bases at J, leaving 6 bases unmatched. The CDR3 is 13 amino acids. Per germline, CDR1 SNHLY and CDR2 FYNNEI. The DNA for the CDR3 is TGTGCCAGCAGAATAATGACAGGGGGCGGCTACACCTTC. Translating it yields CASRIMTGGGYTF.

This chain connects TRBV10-3 to TRBJ1-5; 7 bases fit TRBD1. Germline CDR1 reads ENHRY; CDR2 reads SYGVKD. Unmatched junction bases numbered 3, after V lost 3 bases and J lost 7 bases. This CDR3 has 13 residues. The CDR3 here is CAISEQQGQPQHF. The CDR3 DNA reads as TGTGCCATCAGTGAACAACAGGGGCAGCCCCAGCATTTT.

This chain links TRBV24-1 with TRBJ2-3; TRBD1 agrees at 9 bases. Germline V CDR1 and CDR2: KGHDR, SFDVKD. V gave up 3 bases and J gave up 4 bases; unmatched junction bases: 7. The CDR3 length is 16 residues. This chain's CDR3 is CATSDLRDRDADTQYF. Here the CDR3 DNA reads TGTGCCACCAGTGATCTGCGGGACAGGGACGCAGATACGCAGTATTTT.

The chain recombines TRBV7-3 with TRBJ1-2; TRBD1 is a possible D gene (5 bases). The CDR3 sequence is 13 residues long. The V end was cut by 2 bases, the J end by 7 bases, with 11 bases between. CDR1 SGHTA and CDR2 FQGTGA come from the germline V gene. Here the CDR3 DNA reads TGTGCCAGCAGCTTAGATCAGGGAGGTGGCTACACCTTC. Translation: CASSLDQGGGYTF.

This rearrangement joins TRBV6-5 to TRBJ2-7; possible D gene TRBD2, 6 bases. CDR1 is MNHEY, CDR2 SVGAGI, per germline. V lost 5 bases, J lost 7 bases, and 18 bases lay in between. This CDR3 contains 14 residues. CDR3 loop: CASSPRVPAGEQYF. The DNA of the CDR3 is TGTGCCAGCAGTCCCCGGGTCCCGGCGGGAGAGCAGTACTTC.